This entry lists 20 T cell receptor beta chains sequenced from one sample in a study of CD8+ T cells in alopecia areata. Treatment here: oral pan-JAK inhibitor, 5-10 mg twice daily. Extracted RNA was reverse transcribed into cDNA, the sequencing template. Assay: immunoSEQ multiplex PCR; the TCRdb copy retains only in-frame clones and omits some. The data hold about 190,000 clones, with about three fifths observed a single time. This sample comprised CD4+ T cells sorted from blood, obtained at week 4, from a patient treated with tofacitinib. The receptors originated from a human donor with alopecia areata.

This rearrangement joins TRBV4-1 to TRBJ2-3; 10 bases match TRBD1. CDR3 length: 17 residues. V lost 0 bases, J lost 4 bases, and 7 bases stayed unmatched. The germline CDR1 and CDR2 sequences are MGHRA and YSYEKL. CDR3 region: CASSQEPGQGTPDTQYF. The CDR3 DNA follows: TGCGCCAGCAGCCAAGAACCGGGACAGGGGACGCCAGATACGCAGTATTTT.

J is TRBJ2-1 and V is TRBV6-5; no clear D. The V end lost 10 bases, the J end lost 5 bases, and 15 bases lay between the germline ends. The CDR3 spans 13 residues. Germline loops: CDR1 MNHEY, CDR2 SVGAGI. As DNA, the CDR3 is TGTGCCACTGCGGCCGGGCAGAACAATGAGCAGTTCTTC. This gives the protein CATAAGQNNEQFF.

V and J are TRBV2 and TRBJ2-6; D is unclear. V was trimmed by 5 bases and J by 0 bases, leaving 5 bases between them. The CDR3 sequence is 14 residues long. Germline V gene lookup returns CDR1 SNHLY and CDR2 FYNNEI. This chain's CDR3 is CASSMRSGANVLTF. CDR3 coding DNA: TGTGCCAGCAGTATGCGCTCTGGGGCCAACGTCCTGACTTTC.

The chain employs TRBV30 and TRBJ1-6; TRBD1 aligns across 7 bases. The CDR3 extends over 14 amino acids. The J segment lost 11 bases and the V segment lost 5 bases, leaving 12 bases of the junction unmatched. Per germline, CDR1 GTSNPN and CDR2 SVGIG (reference sequence). CDR3 DNA sequence: TGTGCCTGGCAGACCGGGACAGAAACCACACCCCTCCACTTT. Protein: CAWQTGTETTPLHF.

The count of this clone is one. The rearrangement links TRBV5-1 to TRBJ2-2; D is undetermined. Germline loops: CDR1 SGHRS, CDR2 YFSETQ. V was shortened by 0 bases and J by 0 bases, with 6 bases between the two germline ends. The CDR3 consists of 15 residues. The CDR3 DNA sequence: TGCGCCAGCAGCTTGGGCGTCGCGAACACCGGGGAGCTGTTTTTT. This sequence encodes CASSLGVANTGELFF. Drawing the rest from reference TRBV5-1 and TRBJ2-2, the complete variable domain is KAGVTQTPRYLIKTRGQQVTLSCSPISGHRSVSWYQQTPGQGLQFLFEYFSETQRNKGNFPGRFSGRQFSNSRSEMNVSTLELGDSALYLCASSLGVANTGELFFGEGSRLTVL.

The gene calls are TRBV2 and TRBJ2-7; D gene unclear. CDR1 is SNHLY, CDR2 FYNNEI, per germline. V lost 6 bases and J 6 bases, leaving 9 bases between the germline ends. The CDR3 consists of 11 residues. CDR3 nucleotide sequence: TGTGCCAGCAGATTCACAGCCGAGCAGTACTTC. It encodes CASRFTAEQYF.

This rearrangement joins TRBV27 to TRBJ1-2, with D unresolved. V lost 3 bases to trimming and J lost 0 bases, with 8 bases between them. The germline V gene encodes CDR1 MNHEY and CDR2 SMNVEV (reference sequence). CDR3 length: 14 residues. CDR3 sequence: CASSFGRTNYGYTF. The CDR3 DNA sequence: TGTGCCAGCAGTTTTGGTAGGACTAACTATGGCTACACCTTC.

On this clone itself: Because the CDR3 is missing its conserved closing phenylalanine or tryptophan, this is likely a read error. The limits of the CDR3 on the DNA are not certain, so only TCRdb's listed CDR3 is given. The J gene is TRBJ1-1, the V gene TRBV7-8. CDR1 is SGHVS and CDR2 is FQNEAQ in the germline V gene. The CDR3 region is 14 residues in length, termini included. This chain's CDR3 is CASSLSPGAAFNFL.

This chain links TRBV25-1 with TRBJ2-5; tentative D call: TRBD1 (5 bases). The J call may be mistaken, given a closer DNA end match to TRBJ2-7. This CDR3 region has 14 residues. Germline CDR1 reads MGHDK; CDR2 reads SYGVNS. CDR3 sequence (DNA): TGTGCCAGCAGTGAGACAGCCCGTTCCTACGAGCAGTACTTC. Its translation: CASSETARSYEQYF.

The V and J genes are TRBV6-6 and TRBJ2-7; TRBD1 matches at 7 bases. CDR3 size: 16 residues. The J segment lost 0 bases and the V segment lost 6 bases, leaving 11 bases of the junction unmatched. The germline CDR1 and CDR2 sequences are MNHNY and SVGAGI (reference sequence). Here the CDR3 reads CASRPPGGRDSYEQYF. CDR3 nucleotide sequence: TGTGCCAGCAGGCCCCCAGGGGGACGGGACTCCTACGAGCAGTACTTC.

The chain carries TRBV7-9 and TRBJ1-1; D is uncertain. The V gene's germline CDR1 is SEHNR and CDR2 FQNEAQ (reference sequence). V was shortened by 8 bases and J by 5 bases, with 12 bases between the two germline ends. CDR3 length: 12 amino acids. CDR3 loop: CASRRGPTEAFF. The CDR3 DNA is TGTGCCAGCCGCCGAGGGCCTACTGAAGCTTTCTTT.

This clone was observed a few times. The V gene is TRBV4-1, the J gene TRBJ2-1, with a possible D match to TRBD2 (5 bases). There are 16 residues in the CDR3. Germline CDR1 MGHRA, CDR2 YSYEKL. With 2 bases removed from V and 7 bases from J, the gap between germline ends came to 18 bases. CDR3: CASSQPTRTLANEQFF. The CDR3 DNA sequence: TGCGCCAGCAGCCAACCTACTAGAACTCTGGCTAATGAGCAGTTCTTC.

V usage is TRBV5-1 and J usage is TRBJ2-3; D unresolved. The CDR3 consists of 18 residues. Germline loops: CDR1 SGHRS, CDR2 YFSETQ. With 1 base removed from V and 0 bases from J, the gap between germline ends came to 18 bases. CDR3 coding DNA: TGCGCCAGCAGCTTGACCTTCAACCAGGAGACTAGCACAGATACGCAGTATTTT. Amino acids: CASSLTFNQETSTDTQYF. Looking up the rest from reference TRBV5-1 and TRBJ2-3 gives the full variable domain: KAGVTQTPRYLIKTRGQQVTLSCSPISGHRSVSWYQQTPGQGLQFLFEYFSETQRNKGNFPGRFSGRQFSNSRSEMNVSTLELGDSALYLCASSLTFNQETSTDTQYFGPGTRLTVL.

This chain uses TRBV19 with TRBJ2-2, with no clear D. The V end was cut by 4 bases, the J end by 1 base, with 7 bases between. Germline assignment: CDR1 LNHDA and CDR2 SQIVND (reference sequence). The CDR3 spans 14 residues. The chain's CDR3 is CASSRSQNTGELFF. The CDR3 region has the DNA TGTGCCAGTAGTAGGTCCCAGAACACCGGGGAGCTGTTTTTT.

This rearrangement joins TRBV13 to TRBJ2-6; D gene unclear. The CDR3 is 16 residues long. Germline assignment: CDR1 PRHDT and CDR2 FYEKMQ (reference sequence). Deletions cut 1 base from V and 2 bases from J, with 9 bases between. The DNA of the CDR3 is TGTGCCAGCAGCTTAGTGTCCGGCCCTGGGGCCAACGTCCTGACTTTC. It yields the protein CASSLVSGPGANVLTF.

This clone has more than one count but fewer than ten. The chain joins TRBV7-9 to TRBJ2-3; D is possibly TRBD1 or TRBD2 (5 bases each). Germline V CDR1 and CDR2: SEHNR, FQNEAQ (reference sequence). The V end lost 0 bases, the J end lost 6 bases, and 22 bases lay between the germline ends. The CDR3 sequence is 18 residues long. The CDR3 DNA is TGTGCCAGCAGCTTAGCGATTGGGGCAGGGAGCACCCAGGATACGCAGTATTTT. Translated: CASSLAIGAGSTQDTQYF.

There are a few counts of this clone. This chain connects TRBV6-6 to TRBJ2-1; D not resolved. Germline V CDR1 and CDR2: MNHNY, SVGAGI (reference sequence). CDR3 size: 14 residues. The V end lost 5 bases, the J end lost 7 bases, and 15 bases lay between the germline ends. CDR3 in amino acids: CASSPYVSGNEQFF. CDR3 in DNA: TGTGCCAGCAGTCCATATGTTTCCGGGAATGAGCAGTTCTTC.

V gene TRBV4-1 combines with J gene TRBJ1-4, with 11 bases identical to TRBD1. The CDR3 runs 18 residues. Germline CDR1 and CDR2: MGHRA and YSYEKL. The junction had 11 bases not matched to a gene; V was cut back by 0 bases and J by 8 bases. This CDR3 is CASSQDPLRTGGEEKLFF. In nucleotides, the CDR3 is TGCGCCAGCAGCCAAGATCCCCTCAGGACAGGGGGCGAAGAAAAACTGTTTTTT.

The chain couples TRBV6-6 to TRBJ1-1; 8 nucleotides align to TRBD1. Germline V gives CDR1 MNHNY, CDR2 SVGAGI (reference sequence). After removal of 6 bases from V and 3 bases from J, the junction contained 6 bases not matched to a gene. The CDR3 contains 14 residues. The CDR3: CASSLLQGDTEAFF. In DNA, the CDR3 is TGTGCCAGCAGCCTCCTACAGGGGGACACTGAAGCTTTCTTT.

The chain is built from TRBV6-5 and TRBJ2-1; TRBD1 might be the D (6 bases). Trimming stripped 7 bases from V and 7 bases from J, with 17 bases between. CDR1 and CDR2 (germline): MNHEY, SVGAGI. The CDR3 length is 14 residues. The CDR3 region is CASKGGTGENEQFF. Written as DNA, the CDR3 is TGTGCCAGCAAAGGGGGTACCGGGGAAAATGAGCAGTTCTTC.